This T cell receptor (beta chain) was observed in a study of human T cells and chemical hapten exposure. This clonotype has more than one count but fewer than ten. TCRdb re-analysed the RACE reads in MiXCR, keeping a single row per CDR3 protein. The sample lists 100,000 to 150,000 distinct CDR3 sequences, approximately 15% occurring once. Germline V gene sequence: CDR1 SQVTM, CDR2 ANQGSEA. V shed 6 bases and J shed 0 bases, with 8 bases lying between them. This CDR3 is 12 amino acids long. Time point of the sample: patch test 1, 2 weeks after DPC sensitization. Sample treatment: therapeutic diphenylcyclopropenone sensitization with weekly scalp DPC. Total RNA was extracted from unfractionated whole blood.

The V call is TRBV29-1, the J call TRBJ1-1; D uncertain. This clonotype was sampled from a man aged 18-30 years with alopecia areata. Some clones in this sample may be carry-over from other donors' samples. The input for sequencing was whole blood, taken in connection with sensitization to the hapten diphenylcyclopropenone (DPC). As DNA, the CDR3 is TGCAGCGTAGTCTTGATGAACACTGAAGCTTTCTTT. It codes for CSVVLMNTEAFF.